One TCR beta chain is described in this entry. Its target is unknown. CDR3 length equals 21 residues. CDR1 and CDR2 from the germline V gene are SGHRS and YFSETQ. V dropped 4 bases and J dropped 2 bases, with 32 bases sitting between them. This sample stems from a study of graft-versus-host responses after intestinal transplantation. Study-wide context: Those transplanted obtained multivisceral, liver-intestinal, or isolated intestinal grafts.

Study-wide points: Marrow from the recipient contained GvH clones, some of which had appeared first in ileum or blood. High graft-versus-host to host-versus-graft T cell clonal ratios marked allografts of patients with graft-donor macrochimerism. Early post-transplant HvG declines tracked with peak circulating GvH clone levels.

Measured with immunoSEQ multiplex PCR; TCRdb has only the in-frame clones, and not every one. The table shows tens of thousands of clones, with 94% occurring only once. This receptor was obtained from a human donor who was the organ donor for an intestinal transplant. This chain connects TRBV5-1 to TRBJ2-3; D unresolved. This specimen was unstimulated CD4+ T cells sorted from spleen or lymph node cells, taken before transplant. The CDR3: CASSPSHGPPMGQPHTDTQYF. The CDR3 bases are TGCGCCAGCAGCCCCTCCCATGGTCCCCCTATGGGCCAGCCGCACACAGATACGCAGTATTTT.